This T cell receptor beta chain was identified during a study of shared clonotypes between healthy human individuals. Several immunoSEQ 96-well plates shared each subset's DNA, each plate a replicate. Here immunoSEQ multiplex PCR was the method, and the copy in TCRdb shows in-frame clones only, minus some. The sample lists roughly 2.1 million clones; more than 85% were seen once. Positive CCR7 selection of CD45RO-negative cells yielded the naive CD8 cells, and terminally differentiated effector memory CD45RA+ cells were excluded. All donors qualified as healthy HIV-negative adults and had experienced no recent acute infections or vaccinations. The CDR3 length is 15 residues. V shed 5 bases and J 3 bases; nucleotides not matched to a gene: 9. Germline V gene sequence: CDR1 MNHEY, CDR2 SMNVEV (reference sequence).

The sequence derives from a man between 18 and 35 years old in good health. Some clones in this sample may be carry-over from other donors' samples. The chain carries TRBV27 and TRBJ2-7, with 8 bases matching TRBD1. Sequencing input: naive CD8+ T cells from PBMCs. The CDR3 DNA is TGTGCCAGCAGTCCCGGGACAGGAAGCCACTACGAGCAGTACTTC. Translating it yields CASSPGTGSHYEQYF.